The clone carrying this T cell receptor (beta chain) came up a few times. Its antigen is unidentified. A much more abundant neighbour one base away suggests this may be a read error. The sample originates from a study of tumor-infiltrating lymphocytes in primary liver carcinoma. Study in general: These patients were men and women whose ages were 30 to 69 years. Study findings and constraints: The study found only about 7-24% of top clones in all five tumor regions.

Co-extraction of RNA and DNA was performed on about 19-33 mg of unsorted bulk tissue. The CDR3 has 12 residues. Germline CDR1 and CDR2: SEHNR and FQNEAQ (reference sequence). With 500 to 650 ng total RNA as template and a constant-region primer, TCR beta cDNA was made. Library construction for TCR beta comprised three nested multiplex PCR rounds performed with slightly modified ARM-PCR. With TRBV1-TRBV30 forward primers and a C-beta reverse primer, the first two PCR rounds were run for roughly 9 cycles each. One entry per CDR3 protein, called by TCRdb with MiXCR from the multiplex PCR reads. The sample shows some 110,000 distinct CDR3 sequences, 64% of them seen only once.

The chain links TRBV7-9 to TRBJ2-1; D is possibly TRBD2 (5 bases). Input material: liver tumor tissue from sampling region 3. Regarding subset: tumor region T3, left-lateral pole. This clonotype was sampled from a woman in her fifties or sixties with primary liver carcinoma and hepatitis B virus infection. CDR3 bases: TGTGCCGGCAGCTATCCGGGGTATGAGCAGTTCTTC. It translates to CAGSYPGYEQFF.